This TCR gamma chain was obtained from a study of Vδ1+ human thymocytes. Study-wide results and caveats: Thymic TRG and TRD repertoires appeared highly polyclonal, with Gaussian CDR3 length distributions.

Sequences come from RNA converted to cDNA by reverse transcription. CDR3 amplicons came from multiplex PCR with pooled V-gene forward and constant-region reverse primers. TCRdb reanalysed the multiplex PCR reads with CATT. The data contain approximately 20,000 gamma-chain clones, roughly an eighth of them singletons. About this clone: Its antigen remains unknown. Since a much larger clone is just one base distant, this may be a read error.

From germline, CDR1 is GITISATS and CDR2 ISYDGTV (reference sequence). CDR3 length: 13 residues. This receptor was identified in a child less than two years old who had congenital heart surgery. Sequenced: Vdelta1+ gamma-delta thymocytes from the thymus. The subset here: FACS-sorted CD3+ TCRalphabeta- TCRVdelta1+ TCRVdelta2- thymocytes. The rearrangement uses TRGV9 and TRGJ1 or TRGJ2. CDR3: CALWGVRYYKKLF. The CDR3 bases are TGTGCCTTGTGGGGGGTGCGTTATTATAAGAAACTCTTT.